This T cell receptor (beta chain) is drawn from a study of cytomegalovirus exposure and HLA in healthy donors. The PCR made use of 60 Vbeta and 13 Jbeta primers. The data were produced by immunoSEQ multiplex PCR, yet TCRdb's version contains in-frame clones alone and is incomplete. In the table there are about 120,000 clones, 77% of which are singletons. Study findings and constraints: The dataset shows that most TCR sequences were rare, while some public TCRs occurred in many donors. Later analysis demonstrated an association between a missense DCLRE1C variant and TCR beta V- and J-gene trimming.

Only a few counts were recorded for this clone. Antigen specificity is unknown. Per germline, CDR1 WSHSY and CDR2 SAAADI. This CDR3 spans 17 amino acids. Trimming pared 0 bases from V and 0 bases from J, leaving 9 bases between. The chain is built from TRBV10-2 and TRBJ2-6, with TRBD2 as a possible D gene (6 bases). The clonotype originates from a human donor in good health. Input material: PBMCs. CDR3 in amino acids: CASSESSGDSGANVLTF. In DNA form, the CDR3 reads TGCGCCAGCAGTGAGTCTTCGGGGGACTCTGGGGCCAACGTCCTGACTTTC.